Listed here are 23 T cell receptor beta chains from one sample, sequenced in a study of regulatory dendritic cells for organ transplantation. Method: immunoSEQ multiplex PCR; TCRdb's copy keeps in-frame clones and lacks some. The table includes approximately 11,000 clones, 75% detected once. Sorted subsets were CFSE-labeled and cultured four to six days with allogeneic dendritic cells. No antigen is known for these receptors. The specimen was memory CD4+ T cells from blood cultured with regulatory dendritic cells. Subset of the sample: CD45RO+ memory T cells. Receptors originate from a human donor in good health.

This chain connects TRBV11-1 to TRBJ2-3; tentatively, D is TRBD2 (6 bases). V was clipped by 1 base and J by 0 bases, with 8 bases between them. Germline CDR1 is SGHAT and CDR2 is FQDESV (reference sequence). This CDR3 has 15 amino acids. For the CDR3, the DNA is TGTGCCAGCAGCTTAGTTGGGGGGAGCACAGATACGCAGTATTTT. Protein sequence: CASSLVGGSTDTQYF.

The chain links TRBV5-1 to TRBJ2-1; D is possibly TRBD1 (6 bases). CDR1 and CDR2 from the germline V gene are SGHRS and YFSETQ. This CDR3 has 14 residues. V was shortened by 3 bases and J by 5 bases, with 12 bases between the two germline ends. The CDR3 coding sequence is TGCGCCAGCAGCTCCCAGGGGAATGACAATGAGCAGTTCTTC. Protein sequence: CASSSQGNDNEQFF.

V usage is TRBV7-3 and J usage is TRBJ2-2; D ambiguous. The V end lost 1 base, the J end lost 0 bases, and 6 bases lay between the germline ends. Germline CDR1 SGHTA, CDR2 FQGTGA. The CDR3 has 15 residues. This CDR3 reads CASSLNPANTGELFF. Here the CDR3 DNA reads TGTGCCAGCAGCTTAAATCCAGCGAACACCGGGGAGCTGTTTTTT.

The chain combines TRBV7-2 with TRBJ2-2, with TRBD1 as a possible D gene (8 bases). The V gene lost 5 bases and the J gene lost 7 bases, with 17 bases spanning the gap. Per germline, CDR1 SGHTA and CDR2 FQGNSA. There are 15 residues in the CDR3. The CDR3 DNA is TGTGCCAGCAGCCTCCGACAGGGGAGGGACGGGGAGCTGTTTTTT. This codes for CASSLRQGRDGELFF.

V gene TRBV2 combines with J gene TRBJ1-2; D gene uncertain. V lost 0 bases to trimming and J lost 0 bases, with 8 bases between them. The germline V gene has CDR1 SNHLY and CDR2 FYNNEI. The length of the CDR3 is 15 residues. The CDR3 coding sequence is TGTGCCAGCAGTGAAGCTGGAGCAGCTAACTATGGCTACACCTTC. Amino acids: CASSEAGAANYGYTF.

The chain has TRBV5-1 and TRBJ2-5, with a tentative D call TRBD2 (5 bases). The V gene lost 0 bases and the J gene lost 0 bases, with 9 bases spanning the gap. There are 15 residues in the CDR3. The germline V gene encodes CDR1 SGHRS and CDR2 YFSETQ. DNA for the CDR3: TGCGCCAGCAGCTTGGCCGGGAACAACCAAGAGACCCAGTACTTC. This encodes CASSLAGNNQETQYF. The complete variable domain, with remaining parts taken from reference TRBV5-1 and TRBJ2-5, reads KAGVTQTPRYLIKTRGQQVTLSCSPISGHRSVSWYQQTPGQGLQFLFEYFSETQRNKGNFPGRFSGRQFSNSRSEMNVSTLELGDSALYLCASSLAGNNQETQYFGPGTRLLVL.

CDR3 sequence: CASSPWTGTSNEQYF. The CDR3 DNA follows: TGCGCCAGCAGCCCCTGGACAGGGACGTCGAACGAGCAGTACTTC. This chain links TRBV4-1 with TRBJ2-7; the match to TRBD1 covers 8 bases. The V gene end was trimmed by 4 bases and the J gene end by 5 bases; junction bases not matched to a gene: 10. The CDR3 runs 15 residues. The germline CDR1 and CDR2 sequences are MGHRA and YSYEKL.

This clone was seen more than once but under ten times. The rearrangement joins TRBV19 to TRBJ2-2; D unclear. The CDR3 is 13 amino acids. In germline, CDR1 is LNHDA, CDR2 SQIVND (reference sequence). V gave up 6 bases and J gave up 4 bases, with 9 bases separating them. The chain's CDR3 is CASRGDGTGELFF. The CDR3 DNA sequence: TGTGCCAGTAGAGGAGATGGCACCGGGGAGCTGTTTTTT.

This clone occurred a few times. The chain couples TRBV6-6 to TRBJ1-5, with D perhaps TRBD1 (5 bases). CDR3 length: 14 residues. Trimming took off 0 bases at V and 7 bases at J, with 10 bases between the two ends. The germline gives CDR1 MNHNY, CDR2 SVGAGI (reference sequence). The chain's CDR3 is CASSYSGGIQPQHF. As DNA, the CDR3 is TGTGCCAGCAGTTACTCTGGGGGGATCCAGCCCCAGCATTTT.

The V call is TRBV2, the J call TRBJ2-1; 10 positions match TRBD1. Trimming cost V 4 bases and J 6 bases; bases outside gene matches: 0. In germline, CDR1 is SNHLY, CDR2 FYNNEI. The CDR3 is made up of 13 amino acids. CDR3 nucleotides: TGTGCCAGCAGTGGGGACAGGGGCAATGAGCAGTTCTTC. This codes for CASSGDRGNEQFF.

This clone turned up a few times. The V call is TRBV12-5, the J call TRBJ1-1; 9 bases are a match to TRBD1. Germline V gene lookup returns CDR1 LGHNT and CDR2 FRNRAP. The CDR3 runs to 13 residues. V was clipped by 7 bases and J by 6 bases; unmatched bases: 6. CDR3 DNA: TGTGCTAGTGTCCGGGACAGGGCTCCTGAAGCTTTCTTT. Its translation is CASVRDRAPEAFF.

The V call is TRBV7-2, the J call TRBJ2-7, with 8 nucleotides matching TRBD2. The V gene end was trimmed by 5 bases and the J gene end by 2 bases; junction bases not matched to a gene: 5. CDR3 length: 14 residues. CDR1 and CDR2 (germline): SGHTA, FQGNSA. The CDR3: CASSRGTSAYEQYF. The CDR3 region has the DNA TGTGCCAGCAGCAGAGGGACTAGTGCCTACGAGCAGTACTTC.

This rearrangement joins TRBV5-4 to TRBJ1-5; 11 nucleotides align to TRBD1. The CDR3 extends over 16 amino acids. Per germline, CDR1 SGHNT and CDR2 YYREEE (reference sequence). The V gene end was trimmed by 4 bases and the J gene end by 3 bases; junction bases not matched to a gene: 6. The CDR3 spells CASSQEGQGANQPQHF. In nucleotides, the CDR3 is TGTGCCAGCAGCCAGGAAGGACAGGGGGCCAATCAGCCCCAGCATTTT.

The chain uses TRBV4-2 and TRBJ2-5, with TRBD2 identical over 9 bases. V was clipped by 3 bases and J by 4 bases; unmatched bases: 6. Germline CDR1 and CDR2: LGHNA and YNFKEQ. The CDR3 consists of 15 residues. The DNA of the CDR3 is TGTGCCAGCAGCCAGACTAGCGGCGTGGGAGAGACCCAGTACTTC. Translated: CASSQTSGVGETQYF.

The CDR3 bases are TGTGCCAGTAGTAAACAGGGGGCTGGTGAGCAGTTCTTC. It codes for CASSKQGAGEQFF. The gene calls are TRBV19 and TRBJ2-1; 9 nucleotides align to TRBD1. The CDR3 contains 13 residues. CDR1 and CDR2 from the germline V gene are LNHDA and SQIVND (reference sequence). After removal of 4 bases from V and 9 bases from J, the junction contained 4 bases not matched to a gene.

The chain uses TRBV7-8 and TRBJ1-5, with D possibly matching TRBD1 (5 bases). V dropped 1 base and J dropped 6 bases, with 7 bases sitting between them. The CDR3 is made up of 13 amino acids. Looked up from germline, CDR1 is SGHVS and CDR2 is FQNEAQ. CDR3 bases: TGTGCCAGCAGCTTAGGGGGCACTCAGCCCCAGCATTTT. This sequence encodes CASSLGGTQPQHF.

Judged by abundance, this clone is medium-sized. The V gene is TRBV6-1, the J gene TRBJ2-7; 7 bases agree with TRBD1. The CDR3 sequence is 15 residues long. The V gene's germline CDR1 is MNHNS and CDR2 SASEGT. Losses at the gene ends were 2 bases for V and 5 bases for J; bases not matched to a gene: 9. This CDR3 reads CASSEPALGQDEQYF. The CDR3 nucleotides read TGTGCCAGCAGTGAACCTGCCCTTGGACAGGACGAGCAGTACTTC.

Only a few counts were recorded for this clone. The rearrangement joins TRBV18 to TRBJ1-5; a possible D gene is TRBD1 (6 bases). Per germline, CDR1 KGHSH and CDR2 LQKENI. Trimming cost V 3 bases and J 6 bases, with 15 bases left between them. The CDR3 length is 15 residues. The CDR3 here is CASSPGRGVSQPQHF. The CDR3 bases are TGTGCCAGCTCACCGGGCAGGGGAGTCAGTCAGCCCCAGCATTTT.

The V call is TRBV9, the J call TRBJ2-5; 10 nucleotides agree with TRBD2. After removal of 0 bases from V and 2 bases from J, the junction contained 4 bases not matched to a gene. The V gene's germline CDR1 is SGDLS and CDR2 YYNGEE. The CDR3 spans 16 residues. The CDR3 here is CASSVDPSGGQETQYF. Here the CDR3 DNA reads TGTGCCAGCAGCGTAGATCCTAGCGGGGGTCAAGAGACCCAGTACTTC.

This clone has just one count. The chain joins TRBV7-2 to TRBJ2-7; TRBD2 aligns across 8 bases. This CDR3 is 16 amino acids long. After removal of 4 bases from V and 3 bases from J, the junction contained 11 bases not matched to a gene. From germline, CDR1 is SGHTA and CDR2 FQGNSA. This CDR3 is CASSSISGATNYEQYF. In DNA form, the CDR3 reads TGTGCCAGCAGCTCGATTAGCGGGGCGACCAACTACGAGCAGTACTTC.

This clone was counted a few times. This sequence joins TRBV10-3 and TRBJ2-7; TRBD1 is a possible D gene (6 bases). There are 14 residues in the CDR3. V lost 6 bases and J 2 bases, leaving 14 bases between the germline ends. Germline V gene lookup returns CDR1 ENHRY and CDR2 SYGVKD. CDR3 in amino acids: CAIRTTGHPYEQYF. CDR3 bases: TGTGCCATCAGGACTACGGGACACCCCTACGAGCAGTACTTC.

This clone was observed a few times. The chain employs TRBV27 and TRBJ2-7; tentative D call: TRBD1 (7 bases). V lost 6 bases and J lost 9, with 21 bases in between. The length of the CDR3 is 14 residues. Germline V gene data show CDR1 as MNHEY and CDR2 as SMNVEV (reference sequence). The CDR3 spells CASRGGQHLRGQYF. Written as DNA, the CDR3 is TGTGCCAGCAGGGGGGGACAGCACCTTCGGGGGCAGTACTTC.

J is TRBJ2-1 and V is TRBV5-1; D ambiguous. V gave up 6 bases and J gave up 5 bases, with 12 bases separating them. This CDR3 is 13 amino acids long. CDR1 and CDR2 from the germline V gene are SGHRS and YFSETQ. The CDR3 loop reads CASMSSDNNEQFF. The DNA of the CDR3 is TGCGCCAGCATGTCTTCTGACAACAATGAGCAGTTCTTC.